This T cell receptor (beta chain) was sequenced for a study of neurological immune-mediated disorders. The sample's time point: longitudinal time-point 1 (baseline). The cDNA came from 5'RACE, which used 10-nucleotide random UMIs. TCRdb re-analysed the 5' RACE reads in MiXCR, keeping a single row per CDR3 protein. The sample has tens of thousands of distinct CDR3 sequences, about 10% seen once. After removal of 2 bases from V and 2 bases from J, the junction contained 12 bases not matched to a gene. From germline, CDR1 is MGHDK and CDR2 SYGVNS. The CDR3 sequence is 18 residues long. This clonotype was detected many times.

J is TRBJ1-5 and V is TRBV25-1, with 7 bases fitting TRBD1. The sequence derives from a man aged 25-45 years in good health. Sequenced input: PBMCs. Written as DNA, the CDR3 is TGTGCCAGCAGTGAAATATTAGGGACAGTAGAAGGCAATCAGCCCCAGCATTTT. Protein product: CASSEILGTVEGNQPQHF.